The 10 T cell receptor beta chains in this list originate from one sample, sequenced in a study of CD8 T cells in Susac syndrome. It was with random hexamers that 0.5 to 1 ug RNA was reverse transcribed. TCRdb processed the immunoSEQ multiplex PCR reads anew with MiXCR; each CDR3 protein has one entry. The sample contains roughly 110,000 distinct CDR3 sequences, about 90% of which appear only once. The sequenced sample was CD8+ T cells from PBMCs. The receptors shown here come from a human donor in good health.

The genes are TRBV21-1 and TRBJ2-1; the table names TRBD2, a call not compared with the DNA. TRBV21-1 is classified as a pseudogene. This CDR3 has 14 residues. The CDR3 spells CASNPAGGPLDQFF. CDR3 coding DNA: TGTGCCAGCAACCCAGCGGGGGGCCCGCTCGACCAGTTCTTC.

This clonotype was counted a single time. V and J are TRBV14 and TRBJ1-2; perhaps TRBD1 as D (6 bases). The CDR3 spans 14 residues. The germline V and J ends were trimmed by 1 base and 3 bases, with 9 bases remaining between them. The germline V gene encodes CDR1 SGHDN and CDR2 FVKESK. The CDR3 spells CASSQGHRDYGYTF. The CDR3, as DNA: TGTGCCAGCAGCCAAGGCCACAGGGACTATGGCTACACCTTC.

The genes are TRBV20-1 and TRBJ1-1; D unresolved. This CDR3 has 12 residues. V lost 6 bases, J lost 11 bases, and 19 bases lay in between. Germline V lookup: CDR1 DFQATT, CDR2 SNEGSKA (reference sequence). The CDR3 DNA reads as TGCAGTGCACTGCGACCGGCGGTAGGGGCTTTCTTT. This sequence encodes CSALRPAVGAFF.

The gene calls are TRBV20-1 and TRBJ1-5; tentatively, D is TRBD1 (6 bases). The CDR3 has 13 amino acids. Trimming shortened V by 6 bases and J by 3 bases, and 12 bases separated the two germline ends. Germline V gene lookup returns CDR1 DFQATT and CDR2 SNEGSKA (reference sequence). The DNA for the CDR3 is TGCAGTGCACCTGGGGGCGTCAATCAGCCCCAGCATTTT. Its protein product is CSAPGGVNQPQHF.

This chain uses TRBV29-1 with TRBJ2-7; the D gene is possibly TRBD2 (6 bases). Trimming shortened V by 3 bases and J by 4 bases, and 13 bases separated the two germline ends. Germline-derived CDR1 and CDR2 are SQVTM and ANQGSEA. The CDR3 totals 13 residues. CDR3 coding DNA: TGCAGCGTTGAGGAGGGGCACCAATACGAGCAGTACTTC. Residues: CSVEEGHQYEQYF.

This chain joins TRBV18 and TRBJ2-4; perhaps D is TRBD1 or TRBD2 (7 bases each). Trimming shortened V by 3 bases and J by 0 bases, and 18 bases separated the two germline ends. This CDR3 is built from 18 residues. Germline CDR1 reads KGHSH; CDR2 reads LQKENI. CDR3 amino acids: CASSPLADRTRAKNIQYF. In DNA, the CDR3 is TGTGCCAGCTCACCCCTAGCGGACAGGACCCGAGCCAAAAACATTCAGTACTTC.

This sequence joins TRBV12-3 or TRBV12-4 and TRBJ1-1; 8 positions match TRBD1. There are 12 residues in the CDR3. V dropped 6 bases and J dropped 4; count of bases not matched to a gene: 1. The CDR3 nucleotides are TGTGCCAGCAGACAGGGGGGCACTGAAGCTTTCTTT. It is translated as CASRQGGTEAFF.

This rearrangement joins TRBV27 to TRBJ1-1, with 8 bases identical to TRBD1. Looked up from germline, CDR1 is MNHEY and CDR2 is SMNVEV (reference sequence). The CDR3 contains 15 residues. Germline trimming cut 6 bases from V and 6 bases from J; bases unmatched to any gene: 12. CDR3 nucleotide sequence: TGTGCCAGCAGACTCACCTCAGGACAGGGACCTGAAGCTTTCTTT. Its protein product is CASRLTSGQGPEAFF.

V usage is TRBV7-3 and J usage is TRBJ2-3, with 11 bases matching TRBD2. Germline trimming cut 3 bases from V and 1 base from J; bases unmatched to any gene: 6. CDR1 SGHTA and CDR2 FQGTGA come from the germline V gene. The CDR3 has 17 residues. CDR3 sequence: CASSFHLAGGGTDTQYF. The DNA for the CDR3 is TGTGCCAGCAGCTTTCACTTAGCGGGAGGGGGCACAGATACGCAGTATTTT.

The rearrangement uses TRBV12-3 or TRBV12-4 and TRBJ2-7; a possible D gene is TRBD1 (5 bases). V lost 4 bases, J lost 4 bases, and 17 bases lay in between. This CDR3 is 15 amino acids long. The CDR3 loop is CASSSAGSAGYEQYF. CDR3 DNA sequence: TGTGCCAGCAGTTCCGCAGGATCGGCAGGGTACGAGCAGTACTTC.